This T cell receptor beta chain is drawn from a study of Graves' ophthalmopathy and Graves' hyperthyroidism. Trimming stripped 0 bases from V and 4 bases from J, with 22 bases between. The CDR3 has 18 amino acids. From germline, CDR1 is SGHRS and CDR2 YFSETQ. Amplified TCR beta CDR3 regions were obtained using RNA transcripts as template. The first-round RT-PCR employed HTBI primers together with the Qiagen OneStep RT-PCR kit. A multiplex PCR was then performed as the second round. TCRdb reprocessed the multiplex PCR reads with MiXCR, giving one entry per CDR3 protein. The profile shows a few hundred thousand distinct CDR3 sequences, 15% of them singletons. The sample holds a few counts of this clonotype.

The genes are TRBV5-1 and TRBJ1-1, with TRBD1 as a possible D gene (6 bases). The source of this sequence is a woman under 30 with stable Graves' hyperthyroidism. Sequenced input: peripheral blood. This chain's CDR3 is CASSLAVGTNRLSTEAFF. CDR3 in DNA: TGCGCCAGCAGCTTGGCCGTCGGGACAAATCGGCTGAGCACTGAAGCTTTCTTT. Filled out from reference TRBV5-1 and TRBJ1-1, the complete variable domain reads KAGVTQTPRYLIKTRGQQVTLSCSPISGHRSVSWYQQTPGQGLQFLFEYFSETQRNKGNFPGRFSGRQFSNSRSEMNVSTLELGDSALYLCASSLAVGTNRLSTEAFFGQGTRLTVV.